These T cell receptor beta chains were read from a single sample in a study of neurological immune-mediated disorders. TCRdb re-called the 5' RACE reads through MiXCR, storing one row per CDR3 protein. Counted here are 50,000 to 85,000 distinct CDR3 sequences, roughly 5.6% occurring once; the ten biggest clones make up about 3%. Sequenced material: PBMCs. These receptors all come from a woman in her 30s with multiple sclerosis. CDR3s include the opening cysteine and the closing phenylalanine or tryptophan. The order of the fields is V gene, J gene, D gene, clone size, CDR3 protein, CDR3 DNA. The D gene is left open where the match is weak. Expanded clones get a size class; other rows say once, few or many, or leave the size out.

TRBV19	TRBJ1-5	TRBD1	few	CASSSMDRPNQPQNF	TGTGCCAGTAGTTCTATGGACAGGCCTAATCAGCCCCAGAATTTT
TRBV5-1	TRBJ2-1	TRBD2	many	CASSSGDYVNEQFF	TGCGCCAGCAGCTCCGGGGACTATGTCAATGAGCAGTTCTTC
TRBV6-1	TRBJ1-2	TRBD1	many	CASTGTATGYTF	TGTGCCAGCACCGGGACAGCCACCGGCTACACCTTC
TRBV4-2	TRBJ2-7	-	many	CASSPMDTEVYEQYF	TGTGCCAGCAGCCCCATGGACACGGAGGTCTACGAGCAGTACTTC
TRBV20-1	TRBJ1-5	-	few	CSAGGSNQPQNF	TGCAGTGCCGGGGGAAGCAATCAGCCCCAGAATTTT
TRBV20-1	TRBJ1-5	-	many	CSACQRGGIPQHF	TGCAGTGCTTGCCAAAGGGGGGGAATCCCCCAGCATTTT
TRBV7-2	TRBJ1-1	-	many	CASSLARWGARDTEAFF	TGTGCCAGCAGCTTAGCGCGTTGGGGGGCTCGGGACACTGAAGCTTTCTTT
TRBV18	TRBJ2-2	-	many	CASSPQGAGELFF	TGTGCCAGCTCACCACAGGGGGCCGGGGAGCTGTTTTTT
TRBV27	TRBJ1-5	-	few	CASSSTAGKSNQPQHF	TGTGCCAGCAGTTCAACCGCAGGTAAAAGCAATCAGCCCCAGCATTTT
TRBV3-1	TRBJ2-1	-	many	CASSHLGTALNEQFF	TGTGCCAGCAGCCACTTGGGGACTGCCCTGAATGAGCAGTTCTTC
TRBV9	TRBJ2-6	-	many	CASSRQPQSGANVLTF	TGTGCCAGTTCCAGACAGCCCCAATCTGGGGCCAACGTCCTGACTTTC
TRBV29-1	TRBJ2-7	TRBD1	-	CSVELETGYEQYF	TGCAGCGTTGAACTGGAGACAGGGTACGAGCAGTACTTC
TRBV20-1	TRBJ2-3	-	many	CSAPWSVTDTQYF	TGCAGTGCGCCCTGGAGCGTCACAGATACGCAGTATTTT
TRBV5-1	TRBJ2-1	TRBD2	many	CASSLRLADGQFF	TGCGCCAGCAGCCTAAGACTAGCCGACGGGCAGTTCTTC
TRBV29-1	TRBJ2-3	-	many	CSVTGASTDTQYF	TGCAGCGTTACTGGGGCCAGCACAGATACGCAGTATTTT
TRBV7-6	TRBJ2-1	TRBD2	few	CASSSLGSGGLNEQFF	TGTGCCAGCAGCTCGCTGGGTAGCGGGGGGTTAAATGAGCAGTTCTTC
TRBV5-1	TRBJ1-2	TRBD1	many	CASSVAGTGNGYTF	TGCGCCAGCAGCGTTGCCGGGACAGGTAATGGCTACACCTTC
TRBV7-2	TRBJ2-1	TRBD2	many	CASAGLAGGWRFNEQFF	TGTGCCAGCGCGGGACTAGCGGGGGGGTGGCGGTTCAATGAGCAGTTCTTC
TRBV27	TRBJ2-2	-	few	CASSLWASNTGELFF	TGTGCCAGCAGTTTATGGGCGTCGAACACCGGGGAGCTGTTTTTT
TRBV7-8	TRBJ2-1	-	many	CASSWSREKGGNEQFF	TGTGCCAGCAGCTGGTCCCGGGAAAAGGGTGGCAATGAGCAGTTCTTC
TRBV15	TRBJ1-1	-	many	CATSRGRDPAFF	TGTGCCACCAGCAGAGGCAGGGACCCCGCTTTCTTT
TRBV6-5	TRBJ2-1	-	many	CASSYSATSGAYNEQFF	TGTGCCAGCAGTTACTCGGCAACAAGTGGAGCCTACAATGAGCAGTTCTTC
TRBV12-3/TRBV12-4	TRBJ1-4	-	many	CASTLRGVGPEKLFF	TGTGCCAGCACCCTACGCGGGGTGGGGCCTGAAAAACTGTTTTTT
TRBV23-1	TRBJ2-1	TRBD2	-	CASSQFVRIAPGTSCNEQFF	TGCGCCAGCAGTCAATTTGTCAGGATCGCCCCCGGGACTAGCTGCAATGAGCAGTTCTTC
TRBV29-1	TRBJ1-2	TRBD1	many	CSVAVQGTYGYTF	TGCAGCGTTGCCGTACAGGGGACCTATGGCTACACCTTC
TRBV28	TRBJ2-7	-	few	CASSLHGRTPYEQYF	TGTGCCAGCAGTTTACACGGCCGAACTCCCTACGAGCAGTACTTC
TRBV3-1	TRBJ2-1	-	few	CASSQDRRGKQFF	TGTGCCAGCAGCCAAGATCGGCGGGGAAAGCAGTTCTTC
TRBV10-1	TRBJ2-2	-	many	CATRGASNTGELFF	TGCGCCACCCGGGGGGCCTCGAACACCGGGGAGCTGTTTTTT
TRBV7-8	TRBJ2-1	-	few	CASSLADGSYNEQFF	TGTGCCAGCAGCTTAGCTGATGGGAGCTACAATGAGCAGTTCTTC
TRBV5-1	TRBJ1-1	-	few	CASSTGSPLNTEAFF	TGCGCCAGCAGCACAGGTAGCCCCCTGAACACTGAAGCTTTCTTT
TRBV10-3	TRBJ2-3	-	many	CAHSRGARDTQYF	TGTGCCCATTCACGGGGGGCGAGGGATACGCAGTATTTT
TRBV20-1	TRBJ2-5	TRBD2	few	CSASLLAGGPGLQETQYF	TGCAGTGCTAGCCTCCTAGCGGGGGGGCCGGGCCTTCAAGAGACCCAGTACTTC
TRBV2	TRBJ1-5	-	many	CASSEGRSNQPQHF	TGTGCCAGCAGTGAGGGGCGTTCCAATCAGCCCCAGCATTTT
TRBV11-2	TRBJ2-2	-	many	CASSPTGGKLGELFF	TGTGCCAGCAGCCCTACCGGCGGCAAACTCGGGGAGCTGTTTTTT
TRBV12-3/TRBV12-4	TRBJ2-3	-	many	CASNRDPQGDTQYF	TGTGCCAGCAATAGGGATCCCCAAGGGGATACGCAGTATTTT
TRBV28	TRBJ2-1	TRBD2	many	CASRTLAGGNEQFF	TGTGCCAGCAGGACTCTAGCGGGGGGTAATGAGCAGTTCTTC
TRBV5-1	TRBJ2-7	-	many	CASSLAPGYEQYF	TGCGCCAGCAGCTTGGCTCCGGGCTACGAGCAGTACTTC
TRBV5-1	TRBJ2-3	-	few	CASSSGNRAPDTQYF	TGCGCCAGCAGCTCTGGAAACAGGGCCCCAGATACGCAGTATTTT
TRBV5-1	TRBJ1-4	-	many	CASSPGQTTNEKLFF	TGCGCCAGCAGCCCCGGACAGACAACTAATGAAAAACTGTTTTTT
TRBV25-1	TRBJ1-6	-	many	CASSEQGVGNSPLHF	TGTGCCAGCAGTGAACAGGGTGTGGGGAATTCACCCCTCCACTTT
TRBV29-1	TRBJ2-7	-	many	CSVESGEGYEQYF	TGCAGCGTTGAGTCAGGGGAGGGCTACGAGCAGTACTTC
TRBV5-1	TRBJ1-1	-	-	CASSFEGSAEAFF	TGCGCCAGCAGCTTTGAGGGCTCAGCTGAAGCTTTCTTT
TRBV12-3/TRBV12-4	TRBJ1-5	TRBD1	many	CASSSLGSGGSSNQPQHF	TGTGCCAGCAGTTCGTTGGGCTCAGGGGGAAGTAGCAATCAGCCCCAGCATTTT
TRBV20-1	TRBJ2-3	TRBD2	many	CSARGLAGAFTDTQYF	TGCAGTGCTAGGGGACTAGCGGGGGCCTTCACAGATACGCAGTATTTT
TRBV20-1	TRBJ2-6	-	few	CSARNVGAGDGANVLTF	TGCAGTGCTAGGAACGTGGGTGCCGGGGATGGGGCCAACGTCCTGACTTTC
TRBV20-1	TRBJ1-3	-	many	CSASQDAQGNTIYF	TGCAGTGCTAGTCAGGATGCCCAAGGAAACACCATATATTTT
TRBV29-1	TRBJ2-7	-	few	CSVARGQNYEQYF	TGCAGCGTTGCTCGAGGACAGAACTACGAGCAGTACTTC
TRBV5-6	TRBJ2-2	-	many	CASSFLDRRNTGELFF	TGTGCCAGCAGCTTTCTTGATCGCCGGAACACCGGGGAGCTGTTTTTT
TRBV12-5	TRBJ2-1	TRBD2	many	CASGLALAGGPYEQFF	TGTGCTAGTGGTTTGGCACTAGCGGGGGGGCCCTATGAGCAGTTCTTC
TRBV5-1	TRBJ2-3	-	many	CASSLDTDTQYF	TGCGCCAGCAGCTTGGACACAGATACGCAGTATTTT